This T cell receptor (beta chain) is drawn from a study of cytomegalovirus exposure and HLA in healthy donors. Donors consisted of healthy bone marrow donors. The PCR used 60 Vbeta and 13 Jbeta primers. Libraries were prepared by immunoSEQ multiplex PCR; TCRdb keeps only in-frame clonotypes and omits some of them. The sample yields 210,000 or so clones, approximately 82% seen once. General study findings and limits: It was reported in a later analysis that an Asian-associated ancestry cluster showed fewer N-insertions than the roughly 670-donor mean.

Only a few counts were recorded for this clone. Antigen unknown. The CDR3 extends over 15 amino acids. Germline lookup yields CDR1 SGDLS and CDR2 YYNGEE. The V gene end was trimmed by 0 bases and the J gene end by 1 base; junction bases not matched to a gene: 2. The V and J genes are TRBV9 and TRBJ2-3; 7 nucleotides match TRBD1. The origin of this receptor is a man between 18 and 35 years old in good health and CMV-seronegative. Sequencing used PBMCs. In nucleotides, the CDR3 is TGTGCCAGCAGCGTAGAACAGGGGCGCACAGATACGCAGTATTTT. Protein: CASSVEQGRTDTQYF.